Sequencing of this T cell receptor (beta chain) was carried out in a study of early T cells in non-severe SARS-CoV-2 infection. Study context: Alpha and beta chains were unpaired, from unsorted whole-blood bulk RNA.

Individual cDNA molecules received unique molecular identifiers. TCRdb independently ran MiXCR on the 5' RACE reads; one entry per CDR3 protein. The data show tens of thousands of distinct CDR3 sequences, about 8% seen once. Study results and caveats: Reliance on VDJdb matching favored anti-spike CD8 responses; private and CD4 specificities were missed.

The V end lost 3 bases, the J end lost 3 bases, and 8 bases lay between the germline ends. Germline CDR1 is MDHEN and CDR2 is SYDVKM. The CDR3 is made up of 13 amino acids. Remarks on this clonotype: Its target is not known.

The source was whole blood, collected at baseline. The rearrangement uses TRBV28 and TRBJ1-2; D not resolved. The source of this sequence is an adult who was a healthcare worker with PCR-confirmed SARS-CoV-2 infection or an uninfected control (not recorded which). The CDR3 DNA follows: TGTGCCAGCAGTTTTAGCGGGGACTATGGCTACACCTTC. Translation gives CASSFSGDYGYTF.